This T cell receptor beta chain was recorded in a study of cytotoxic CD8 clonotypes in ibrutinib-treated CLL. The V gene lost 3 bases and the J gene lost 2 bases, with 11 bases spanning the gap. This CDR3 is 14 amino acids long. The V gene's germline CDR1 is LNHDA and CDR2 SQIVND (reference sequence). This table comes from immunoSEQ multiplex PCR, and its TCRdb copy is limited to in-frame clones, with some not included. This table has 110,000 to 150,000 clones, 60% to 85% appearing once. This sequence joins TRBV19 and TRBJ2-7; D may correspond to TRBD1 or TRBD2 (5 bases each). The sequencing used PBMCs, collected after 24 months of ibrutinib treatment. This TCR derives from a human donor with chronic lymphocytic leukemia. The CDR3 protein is CASSIGAPTYEQYF. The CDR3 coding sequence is TGTGCCAGTAGTATCGGGGCACCGACCTACGAGCAGTACTTC.